The 20 T cell receptor beta chains reported below all come from one sample, sequenced in a study of blood T cell repertoires in COVID-19. Only in-frame clones appear in the TCRdb table, and some are missing; sequencing was by immunoSEQ multiplex PCR. The sample records roughly 110,000 clones, about 91% being singletons. What was sequenced was peripheral blood. These receptors came from a man between 50 and 59 years old with active or convalescent COVID-19.

In this sample, this clone turned up once. This sequence joins TRBV6-6 and TRBJ1-1; D remains ambiguous. Between the trimmed V and J ends, which lost 2 bases and 3 bases, there was a span of 4 bases. There are 12 residues in the CDR3. Germline assignment: CDR1 MNHNY and CDR2 SVGAGI (reference sequence). The CDR3 sequence: CASSYPYTEAFF. In DNA form, the CDR3 reads TGTGCCAGCAGTTACCCTTACACTGAAGCTTTCTTT.

The chain is built from TRBV28 and TRBJ2-7; TRBD2 might be the D (5 bases). Germline V gene data show CDR1 as MDHEN and CDR2 as SYDVKM. Between the trimmed V and J ends, which lost 6 bases and 1 base, there was a span of 16 bases. This CDR3 spans 15 amino acids. CDR3 DNA sequence: TGTGCCAGCAGCTCCCGGAGGTTGAGGTCCTACGAGCAGTACTTC. It is translated as CASSSRRLRSYEQYF.

This clone has a single count. The V gene is TRBV3-1 (or the pseudogene TRBV3-2), the J gene TRBJ2-1; D is ambiguous. The germline V gene has CDR1 LGHDT and CDR2 YNNKEL (reference sequence). Trimming pared 0 bases from V and 9 bases from J, leaving 18 bases between. The CDR3 contains 16 residues. CDR3 amino acids: CASSQDDRLVSGEQFF. CDR3 DNA: TGTGCCAGCAGCCAAGACGATCGTCTAGTCTCCGGTGAGCAGTTCTTC.

The genes are TRBV19 and TRBJ2-3; 13 nucleotides agree with TRBD2. The length of the CDR3 is 14 residues. V lost 8 bases and J lost 7; bases outside the gene matches: 6. Per the germline V gene, CDR1 is LNHDA and CDR2 is SQIVND (reference sequence). CDR3 region: CASRTSGGPNTQYF. For the CDR3, the DNA is TGTGCCAGTCGGACTAGCGGGGGCCCGAATACGCAGTATTTT. Based on the CDR3 plus reference TRBV19 and TRBJ2-3, the full variable domain is DGGITQSPKYLFRKEGQNVTLSCEQNLNHDAMYWYRQDPGQGLRLIYYSQIVNDFQKGDIAEGYSVSREKKESFPLTVTSAQKNPTAFYLCASRTSGGPNTQYFGPGTRLTVL.

The rearrangement links TRBV7-2 to TRBJ2-5; 13 bases are shared with TRBD2. The J segment lost 4 bases and the V segment lost 4 bases, leaving 6 bases of the junction unmatched. Germline values: CDR1 SGHTA, CDR2 FQGNSA. This CDR3 comprises 16 residues. Written as DNA, the CDR3 is TGTGCCAGCAGCTCGGGGACTAGCGGGAACGCAGAGACCCAGTACTTC. Translation: CASSSGTSGNAETQYF.

The V gene is TRBV19, the J gene TRBJ2-7, with TRBD1 as a possible D gene (5 bases). This CDR3 region has 13 residues. The germline CDR1 and CDR2 sequences are LNHDA and SQIVND (reference sequence). The V end was cut by 6 bases, the J end by 3 bases, with 12 bases between. The CDR3 spells CASSQGGNYEQYF. The CDR3 DNA follows: TGTGCCAGTAGCCAGGGCGGCAACTACGAGCAGTACTTC.

The chain employs TRBV12-3 or TRBV12-4 and TRBJ2-1; D unclear. The CDR3 spans 13 residues. The ends were cut back, 6 bases at V and 10 bases at J, with 16 bases in the middle. DNA for the CDR3: TGTGCCAGCAGGCCCGGGTCCTCGGAAGAGCAGTTCTTC. This translates into CASRPGSSEEQFF.

The chain recombines TRBV3-1 (or the pseudogene TRBV3-2) with TRBJ2-7, with 9 bases aligning to TRBD1. Germline-derived CDR1 and CDR2 are LGHDT and YNNKEL (reference sequence). CDR3 length: 16 residues. The V gene end was trimmed by 0 bases and the J gene end by 3 bases; junction bases not matched to a gene: 6. CDR3: CASSQDRDRVYYEQYF. For the CDR3, the DNA is TGTGCCAGCAGCCAAGACCGGGACAGGGTCTACTACGAGCAGTACTTC.

The CDR3, as DNA: TGTGCCAGCAGCTTTGGGGGACGCGGGATTAATGAAAAACTGTTTTTT. Translating gives CASSFGGRGINEKLFF. The rearrangement joins TRBV7-9 to TRBJ1-4; D is possibly TRBD1 (5 bases). The V end lost 3 bases, the J end lost 4 bases, and 15 bases lay between the germline ends. This CDR3 has 16 amino acids. Germline assignment: CDR1 SEHNR and CDR2 FQNEAQ (reference sequence). Full variable domain (remainder filled in from reference TRBV7-9 and TRBJ1-4): DTGVSQNPRHKITKRGQNVTFRCDPISEHNRLYWYRQTLGQGPEFLTYFQNEAQLEKSRLLSDRFSAERPKGSFSTLEIQRTEQGDSAMYLCASSFGGRGINEKLFFGSGTQLSVL.

The CDR3 DNA sequence: TGTGCCAGCAGTTTCACGGGACTCGACTACAATGAGCAGTTCTTC. Protein sequence: CASSFTGLDYNEQFF. V gene TRBV28 combines with J gene TRBJ2-1, with D maybe TRBD2 (6 bases). The CDR3 length is 15 residues. Germline V gene lookup returns CDR1 MDHEN and CDR2 SYDVKM. Deletions cut 3 bases from V and 3 bases from J, with 12 bases between.

V usage is TRBV6-2 or TRBV6-3 and J usage is TRBJ1-5, with TRBD1 as a possible D gene (5 bases). V lost 4 bases and J 3 bases, leaving 16 bases between the germline ends. The CDR3 spans 16 residues. Germline assignment: CDR1 MNHEY and CDR2 SVGEGT. CDR3 bases: TGTGCCAGCAGTTCTCTCCGGGGGATTGACAATCAGCCCCAGCATTTT. As protein: CASSSLRGIDNQPQHF.

V is TRBV5-6 and J is TRBJ1-1, with D hard to call. V shed 2 bases and J shed 1 base, with 9 bases lying between them. This CDR3 contains 14 residues. Per the germline V gene, CDR1 is SGHDT and CDR2 is YYEEEE. The CDR3, as DNA: TGTGCCAGCAGCTTTGAGTATGGGAACACTGAAGCTTTCTTT. Protein: CASSFEYGNTEAFF.

The chain combines TRBV7-6 with TRBJ2-5; maybe TRBD1 (5 bases). V gave up 1 base and J gave up 0 bases, with 9 bases separating them. Germline loops: CDR1 SGHVS, CDR2 FNYEAQ. The CDR3 runs 15 residues. The CDR3 DNA sequence: TGTGCCAGCAGCTTAGGGGGCTTGTACCAAGAGACCCAGTACTTC. This gives the protein CASSLGGLYQETQYF.

This rearrangement joins TRBV29-1 to TRBJ2-3; maybe TRBD1 (6 bases). The ends were cut back, 6 bases at V and 2 bases at J, with 12 bases in the middle. The germline gives CDR1 SQVTM, CDR2 ANQGSEA. CDR3 length: 13 amino acids. The CDR3 sequence: CSVRGRTTDTQYF. CDR3 in DNA: TGCAGCGTGAGGGGGAGAACCACAGATACGCAGTATTTT.

V usage is TRBV6-5 and J usage is TRBJ1-6, with D possibly TRBD1 on 6 matching bases. This CDR3 contains 15 residues. V lost 6 bases and J 4 bases, leaving 13 bases between the germline ends. From germline, CDR1 is MNHEY and CDR2 SVGAGI. The CDR3 DNA sequence: TGTGCCAGCAGACCCGACAGGTTATATAATTCACCCCTCCACTTT. Translation gives CASRPDRLYNSPLHF.

This clone has just one count. This chain connects TRBV9 to TRBJ2-1; 8 bases line up with TRBD2. The CDR3 is 18 amino acids. Germline V gene sequence: CDR1 SGDLS, CDR2 YYNGEE. After removal of 2 bases from V and 0 bases from J, the junction contained 10 bases not matched to a gene. DNA for the CDR3: TGTGCCAGCAGCGTGGAACTAGCGGACTATAGCTCCTACAATGAGCAGTTCTTC. Encoded protein: CASSVELADYSSYNEQFF.

This chain links TRBV14 with TRBJ1-6; 7 bases line up with TRBD1. This CDR3 is built from 15 residues. V was pared by 4 bases and J by 7 bases, with 7 bases of the junction left unmatched. Germline lookup yields CDR1 SGHDN and CDR2 FVKESK. CDR3 bases: TGTGCCAGCAGCCGCCGACAGGGCTCCAATTCACCCCTCCACTTT. Residues: CASSRRQGSNSPLHF.

The chain carries TRBV5-5 and TRBJ2-3; no firm D call. There are 14 residues in the CDR3. Per germline, CDR1 SGHKS and CDR2 YYEKEE (reference sequence). Trimming removed 0 bases at V and 6 bases at J, with 11 bases between. In DNA form, the CDR3 reads TGTGCCAGCAGCTTGGGGCCCCTGATGGATACGCAGTATTTT. Protein sequence: CASSLGPLMDTQYF.

J is TRBJ2-3 and V is TRBV9, with D possibly TRBD2 on 6 matching bases. CDR1 is SGDLS, CDR2 YYNGEE, per germline. The CDR3 length is 15 residues. The V gene lost 0 bases and the J gene lost 0 bases, with 8 bases spanning the gap. DNA for the CDR3: TGTGCCAGCAGCGTAGATAGCGGCAGCACAGATACGCAGTATTTT. It translates to CASSVDSGSTDTQYF.

The V gene is TRBV6-2 or TRBV6-3, the J gene TRBJ1-1; D is ambiguous. Germline CDR1 is MNHEY and CDR2 is SVGEGT. The CDR3 spans 14 residues. Trimming took 2 bases from V and 1 from J, leaving 8 bases between them. As DNA, the CDR3 is TGTGCCAGCAGTTACGGGCGGGGGAACACTGAAGCTTTCTTT. It specifies CASSYGRGNTEAFF.